This note documents a single T cell receptor beta chain sequence. Its antigen remains unknown. Regarding treatment: roughly 10-day PBMC culture with coronavirus spike peptide pools or control peptides (ViraFEST assay). Oncomine TCR Beta short-read sequencing was applied to DNA from cultured CD4+ T cells. Each CDR3 protein is one row after TCRdb ran MiXCR on the PCR reads. The data show some 16,000 distinct CDR3 sequences, with approximately 72% seen just once and roughly 9.6% held by the top ten. This sample stems from a study of vaccination and CD4 T cells after COVID-19. Whole-study context: Everyone enrolled got two doses of BNT162b2 or mRNA-1273 vaccine.

This CDR3 spans 16 amino acids. The ends were cut back, 4 bases at V and 4 bases at J, with 19 bases in the middle. Germline CDR1 MNHEY, CDR2 SVGAGI. The source is a human donor who received a COVID-19 vaccine. The sequenced sample was CD4+ T cells from blood, cultured in vitro, obtained after SARS-CoV-2 vaccination. The chain carries TRBV6-5 and TRBJ1-2; possibly TRBD1 for D (6 bases). The CDR3 protein is CASSSARTALGYGYTF. For the CDR3, the DNA is TGTGCCAGCAGTTCGGCCCGGACAGCCCTGGGCTATGGCTACACCTTC.